The source of this TCR beta chain is a study of OX40 agonist ivuxolimab in advanced cancers. Study-level background: Age averaged roughly 60 years (range roughly 23 to 79), and about 86% were male.

The CDR3 covers 15 residues. Germline trimming cut 3 bases from V and 4 bases from J; bases unmatched to any gene: 4. Germline-derived CDR1 and CDR2 are LNHDA and SQIVND (reference sequence). General study findings and limits: At doses 0.1 to 3.0 mg/kg, CD4+ and CD8+ clones expanded.

Clones were sequenced by immunoSEQ multiplex PCR, and TCRdb holds only the in-frame ones, with some missing. Among more than 50,000 clones listed, about 85% were seen once. A word on this clone: Its antigen is undetermined.

Patients were ruled out by autoimmune disease history or systemic immunosuppression. The origin of this receptor is an adult with an advanced solid tumor such as melanoma, head and neck, liver or kidney cancer. The V call is TRBV19, the J call TRBJ2-2; 8 bases map to TRBD2. Sequenced material: CD4+ or CD8+ T cells sorted from blood, taken in a trial of the OX40 agonist ivuxolimab. CDR3 in DNA: TGTGCCAGTAGTATGGGGACTAGGGGCACCGGGGAGCTGTTTTTT. Amino acid sequence: CASSMGTRGTGELFF.